This T cell receptor (beta chain) comes out of a study of CD8 T cells in Susac syndrome (dated by TCRdb to the late 2010s). Regarding the study in general: Whether CD8+ T cell activation and differentiation in Susac syndrome was antigen driven was tested using repertoire sequencing. The clonality of the CD8+ T cell repertoire was compared across 12 healthy donors, around 14 Susac syndrome patients and roughly 15 multiple sclerosis patients. Study-wide findings and limitations: The study acknowledged that relatively few individuals were included in the TCR sequencing and HLA analysis.

This clonotype was detected once. Its recognized antigen is unknown. The sample holds no much larger clone one base away, and base qualities are not on file. One read alone lends weak support. The germline V gene gives CDR1 as SGHVS and CDR2 as FNYEAQ. Relative to germline, V is missing 5 bases and J is missing 7 bases, with 6 bases of the junction outside any gene match. Including the terminal cysteine and phenylalanine, the CDR3 comprises 14 residues. Of the read, only the CDR3 DNA is kept; its 42 bases are in frame from base 1. Peripheral blood CD8+ and CD4+ T cells from healthy donors, Susac syndrome patients and multiple sclerosis patients were profiled by high-throughput TCR beta sequencing. The multiple sclerosis controls were treatment-naive patients who had stable or active relapsing-remitting disease and met the revised McDonald criteria. Bulk CD8+ and CD4+ T cells were purified by magnetic negative isolation, while CD8+ TEMRA cells were enriched using FACS. Blood was collected in EDTA tubes and processed within 24 hours, with PBMCs isolated through density gradient centrifugation. PBMCs intended for TCR sequencing were cryopreserved in liquid nitrogen and were subsequently thawed in a 37 degrees C water bath. Purity of sorted or isolated CD4+, CD8+ and CD8+ TEMRA cells was at least 90%.

RNA was extracted using the RNeasy kit, and about 0.5 to 1 ug of the RNA was reverse transcribed with random hexamers. TCR beta CDR3 regions were amplified with the immunoSEQ multiplex PCR assay covering 54 Vbeta and 13 Jbeta segments. To correct PCR amplification bias, a synthetic template baseline was used for both primer optimization and computational correction. On the study's bioinformatics: Reads were assigned to V, D and J genes according to IMGT and analyzed in immunoSEQ Analyzer, with only productive sequences retained. Clonality was computed as one minus Shannon entropy normalized by log2 of the number of productive unique sequences. For each patient and control, public and private clones were evaluated within the 100 most prevalent clones. Clones were defined as Susac-specific when absent from the healthy and MS cohorts, from over a thousand published viral clones and from other ImmuneACCESS disease sequences. Through fastp at Q25 and MiXCR, TCRdb rebuilt clones from the public reads, retaining in-frame beta chains. Rows with one shared CDR3 protein collapse into an entry with the most common genes and DNA. TCRdb's processing, not the authors' own work, is the source of the V and J calls. The table for this sample lists about 130,000 distinct CDR3 sequences; 80% of them were counted only once. Jointly, the top ten make up 0.45% to 0.6% of the sample.

Sequenced input: CD8+ T cells from PBMCs. The clonotype originates from a human donor with multiple sclerosis. The rearranged chain carries TRBV7-6 and TRBJ2-2; a stretch of 8 junction bases matches TRBD2. The CDR3 region has the sequence CASSGSGTGGELFF. The sequenced DNA: TGTGCCAGCAGCGGTAGCGGGACTGGCGGGGAGCTGTTTTTT.